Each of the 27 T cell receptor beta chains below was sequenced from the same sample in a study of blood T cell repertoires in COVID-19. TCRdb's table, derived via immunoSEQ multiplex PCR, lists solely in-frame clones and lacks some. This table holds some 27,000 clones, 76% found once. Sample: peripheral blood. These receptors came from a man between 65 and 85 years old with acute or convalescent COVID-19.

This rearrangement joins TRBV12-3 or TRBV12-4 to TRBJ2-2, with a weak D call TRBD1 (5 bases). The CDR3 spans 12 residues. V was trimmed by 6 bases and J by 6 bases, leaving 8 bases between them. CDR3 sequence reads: CASRLGPGELFF. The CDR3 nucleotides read TGTGCCAGCAGGCTGGGGCCCGGGGAGCTGTTTTTT.

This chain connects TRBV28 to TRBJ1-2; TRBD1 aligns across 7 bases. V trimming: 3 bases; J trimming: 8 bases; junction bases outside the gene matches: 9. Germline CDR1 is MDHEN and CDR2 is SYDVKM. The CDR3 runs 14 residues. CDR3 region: CASSFGDSHVGYTF. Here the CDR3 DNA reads TGTGCCAGCAGTTTTGGGGACAGCCACGTCGGCTACACCTTC.

The CDR3 protein is CASSWEGGTEAFF. The CDR3, as DNA: TGCGCCAGCAGTTGGGAGGGGGGCACTGAAGCTTTCTTT. The chain recombines TRBV5-1 with TRBJ1-1; a possible D gene is TRBD1 (6 bases). Germline lookup yields CDR1 SGHRS and CDR2 YFSETQ. Trimming took off 5 bases at V and 4 bases at J, with 12 bases between the two ends. This CDR3 contains 13 residues. The full variable domain, completed using reference TRBV5-1 and TRBJ1-1, is KAGVTQTPRYLIKTRGQQVTLSCSPISGHRSVSWYQQTPGQGLQFLFEYFSETQRNKGNFPGRFSGRQFSNSRSEMNVSTLELGDSALYLCASSWEGGTEAFFGQGTRLTVV.

The CDR3 region is CAWAGTGGGYTF. The DNA for the CDR3 is TGTGCCTGGGCCGGGACAGGCGGAGGCTACACCTTC. The rearrangement links TRBV30 to TRBJ1-2; 8 positions agree with TRBD1. The germline gives CDR1 GTSNPN, CDR2 SVGIG (reference sequence). The CDR3 extends over 12 amino acids. V lost 5 bases, J lost 8 bases, and 7 bases stayed unmatched.

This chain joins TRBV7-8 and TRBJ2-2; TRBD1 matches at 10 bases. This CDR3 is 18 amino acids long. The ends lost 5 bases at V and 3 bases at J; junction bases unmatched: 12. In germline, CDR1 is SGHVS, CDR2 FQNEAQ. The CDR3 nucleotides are TGTGCCAGCAGCGGTACCGGGACAGGGGCGACATACACCGGGGAGCTGTTTTTT. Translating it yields CASSGTGTGATYTGELFF. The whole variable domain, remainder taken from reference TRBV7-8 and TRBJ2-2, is GAGVSQSPRYKVAKRGQDVALRCDPISGHVSLFWYQQALGQGPEFLTYFQNEAQLDKSGLPSDRFFAERPEGSVSTLKIQRTQQEDSAVYLCASSGTGTGATYTGELFFGEGSRLTVL.

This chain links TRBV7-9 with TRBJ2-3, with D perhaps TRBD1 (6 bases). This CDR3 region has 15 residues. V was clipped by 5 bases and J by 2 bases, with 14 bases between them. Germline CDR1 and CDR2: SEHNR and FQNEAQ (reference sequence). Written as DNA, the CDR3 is TGTGCCAGCAGCCCCCAGGGGTCCTCCACAGATACGCAGTATTTT. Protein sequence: CASSPQGSSTDTQYF.

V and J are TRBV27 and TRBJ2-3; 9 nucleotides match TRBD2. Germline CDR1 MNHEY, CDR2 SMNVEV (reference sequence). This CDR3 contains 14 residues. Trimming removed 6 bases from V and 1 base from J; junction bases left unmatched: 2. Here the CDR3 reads CASRWTSGTDTQYF. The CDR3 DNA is TGTGCCAGCAGGTGGACTAGCGGCACAGATACGCAGTATTTT.

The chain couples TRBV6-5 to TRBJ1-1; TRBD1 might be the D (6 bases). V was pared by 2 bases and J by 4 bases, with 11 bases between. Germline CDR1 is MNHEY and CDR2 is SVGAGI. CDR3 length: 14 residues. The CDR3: CASSYRQEITEAFF. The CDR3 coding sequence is TGTGCCAGCAGTTACCGACAGGAAATCACTGAAGCTTTCTTT.

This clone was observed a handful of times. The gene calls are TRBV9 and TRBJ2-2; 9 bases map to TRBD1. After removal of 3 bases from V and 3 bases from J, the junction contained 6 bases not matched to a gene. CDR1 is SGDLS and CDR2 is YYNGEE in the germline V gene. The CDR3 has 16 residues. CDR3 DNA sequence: TGTGCCAGCAGCGGCCGGGACAGGGCGGACACCGGGGAGCTGTTTTTT. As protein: CASSGRDRADTGELFF. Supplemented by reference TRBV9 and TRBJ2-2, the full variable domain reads DSGVTQTPKHLITATGQRVTLRCSPRSGDLSVYWYQQSLDQGLQFLIQYYNGEERAKGNILERFSAQQFPDLHSELNLSSLELGDSALYFCASSGRDRADTGELFFGEGSRLTVL.

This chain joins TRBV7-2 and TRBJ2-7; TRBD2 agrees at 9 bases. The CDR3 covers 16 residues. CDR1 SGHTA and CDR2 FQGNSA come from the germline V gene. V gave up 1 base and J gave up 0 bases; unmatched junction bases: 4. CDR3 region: CASSLVASGASYEQYF. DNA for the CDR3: TGTGCCAGCAGCTTAGTTGCTAGCGGGGCCTCCTACGAGCAGTACTTC.

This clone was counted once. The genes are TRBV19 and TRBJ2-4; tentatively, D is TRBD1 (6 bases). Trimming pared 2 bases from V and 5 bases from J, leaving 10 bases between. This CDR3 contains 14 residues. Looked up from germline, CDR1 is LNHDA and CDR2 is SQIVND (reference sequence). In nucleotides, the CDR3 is TGTGCCAGTAGTATACAGGGGTCCCAAAACATTCAGTACTTC. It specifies CASSIQGSQNIQYF.

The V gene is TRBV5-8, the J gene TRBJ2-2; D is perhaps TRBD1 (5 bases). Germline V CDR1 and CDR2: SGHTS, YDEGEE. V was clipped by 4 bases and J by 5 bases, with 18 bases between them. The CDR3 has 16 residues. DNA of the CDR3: TGTGCCAGCAGCCCCAAGGCTCAGGGTAGGACCGGGGAGCTGTTTTTT. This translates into CASSPKAQGRTGELFF.

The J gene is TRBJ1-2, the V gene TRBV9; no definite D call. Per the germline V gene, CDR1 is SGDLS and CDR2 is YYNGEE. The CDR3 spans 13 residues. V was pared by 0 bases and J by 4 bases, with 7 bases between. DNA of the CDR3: TGTGCCAGCAGCGTAGAAGTCGGCTATGGCTACACCTTC. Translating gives CASSVEVGYGYTF. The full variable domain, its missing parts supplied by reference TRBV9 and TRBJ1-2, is DSGVTQTPKHLITATGQRVTLRCSPRSGDLSVYWYQQSLDQGLQFLIQYYNGEERAKGNILERFSAQQFPDLHSELNLSSLELGDSALYFCASSVEVGYGYTFGSGTRLTVV.

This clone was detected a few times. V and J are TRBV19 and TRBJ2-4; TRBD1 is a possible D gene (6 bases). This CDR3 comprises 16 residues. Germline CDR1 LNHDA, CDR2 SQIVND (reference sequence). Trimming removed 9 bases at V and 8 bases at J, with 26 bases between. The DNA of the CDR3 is TGTGCCAGGGGGGAGACGCGACGAACAGGGCGGGACATTCAGTACTTC. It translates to CARGETRRTGRDIQYF.

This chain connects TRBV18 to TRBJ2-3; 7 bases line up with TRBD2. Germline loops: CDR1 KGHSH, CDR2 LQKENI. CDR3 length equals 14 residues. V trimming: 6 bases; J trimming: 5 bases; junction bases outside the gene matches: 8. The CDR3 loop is CASSSGAGVDTQYF. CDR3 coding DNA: TGTGCCAGCTCCTCAGGTGCGGGAGTAGATACGCAGTATTTT.

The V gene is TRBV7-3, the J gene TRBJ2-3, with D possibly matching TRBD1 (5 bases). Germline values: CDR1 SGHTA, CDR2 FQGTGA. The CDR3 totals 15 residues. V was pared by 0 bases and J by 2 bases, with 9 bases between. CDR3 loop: CASSLTGEVTDTQYF. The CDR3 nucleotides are TGTGCCAGCAGCTTAACAGGGGAAGTCACAGATACGCAGTATTTT. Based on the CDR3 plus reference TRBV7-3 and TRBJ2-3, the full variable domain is GAGVSQTPSNKVTEKGKYVELRCDPISGHTALYWYRQSLGQGPEFLIYFQGTGAADDSGLPNDRFFAVRPEGSVSTLKIQRTERGDSAVYLCASSLTGEVTDTQYFGPGTRLTVL.

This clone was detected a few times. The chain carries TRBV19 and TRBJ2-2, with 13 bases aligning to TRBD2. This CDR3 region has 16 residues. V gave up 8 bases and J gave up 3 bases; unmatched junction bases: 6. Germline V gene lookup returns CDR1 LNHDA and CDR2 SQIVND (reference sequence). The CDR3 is CASAQTSGGHTGELFF. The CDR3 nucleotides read TGTGCCAGTGCCCAGACTAGCGGGGGGCACACCGGGGAGCTGTTTTTT. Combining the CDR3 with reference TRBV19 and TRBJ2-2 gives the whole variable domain DGGITQSPKYLFRKEGQNVTLSCEQNLNHDAMYWYRQDPGQGLRLIYYSQIVNDFQKGDIAEGYSVSREKKESFPLTVTSAQKNPTAFYLCASAQTSGGHTGELFFGEGSRLTVL.

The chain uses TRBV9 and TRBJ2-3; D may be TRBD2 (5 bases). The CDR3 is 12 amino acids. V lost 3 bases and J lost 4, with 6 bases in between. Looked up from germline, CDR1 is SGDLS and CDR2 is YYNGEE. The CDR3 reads CASSAAADTQYF. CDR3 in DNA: TGTGCCAGCAGCGCAGCGGCAGATACGCAGTATTTT.

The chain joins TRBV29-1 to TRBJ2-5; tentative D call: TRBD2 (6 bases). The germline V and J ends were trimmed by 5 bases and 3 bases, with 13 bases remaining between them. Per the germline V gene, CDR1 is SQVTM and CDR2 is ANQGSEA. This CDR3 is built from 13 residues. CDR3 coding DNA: TGCAGCGTTTCGCCCGGGACTGAAGAGACCCAGTACTTC. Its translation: CSVSPGTEETQYF.

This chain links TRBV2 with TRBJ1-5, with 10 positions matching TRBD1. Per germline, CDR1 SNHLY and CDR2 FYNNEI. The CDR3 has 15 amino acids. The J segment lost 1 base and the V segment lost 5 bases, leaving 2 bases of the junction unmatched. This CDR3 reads CASSRDRGSNQPQHF. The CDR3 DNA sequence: TGTGCCAGCAGTCGGGACAGGGGAAGCAATCAGCCCCAGCATTTT.

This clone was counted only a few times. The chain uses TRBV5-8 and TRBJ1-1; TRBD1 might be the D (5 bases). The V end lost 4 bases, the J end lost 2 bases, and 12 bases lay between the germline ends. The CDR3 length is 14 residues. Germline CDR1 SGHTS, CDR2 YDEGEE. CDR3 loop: CASSRETVNTEAFF. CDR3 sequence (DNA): TGTGCCAGCAGCCGAGAGACAGTTAACACTGAAGCTTTCTTT.

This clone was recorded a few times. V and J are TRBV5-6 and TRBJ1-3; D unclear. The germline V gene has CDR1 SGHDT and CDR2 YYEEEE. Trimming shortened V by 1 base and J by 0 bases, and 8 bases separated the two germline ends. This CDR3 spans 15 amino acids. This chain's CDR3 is CASSLSQVSGNTIYF. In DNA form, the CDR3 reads TGTGCCAGCAGCTTGAGTCAGGTCTCTGGAAACACCATATATTTT. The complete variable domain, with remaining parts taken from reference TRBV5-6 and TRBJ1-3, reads DAGVTQSPTHLIKTRGQQVTLRCSPKSGHDTVSWYQQALGQGPQFIFQYYEEEERQRGNFPDRFSGHQFPNYSSELNVNALLLGDSALYLCASSLSQVSGNTIYFGEGSWLTVV.

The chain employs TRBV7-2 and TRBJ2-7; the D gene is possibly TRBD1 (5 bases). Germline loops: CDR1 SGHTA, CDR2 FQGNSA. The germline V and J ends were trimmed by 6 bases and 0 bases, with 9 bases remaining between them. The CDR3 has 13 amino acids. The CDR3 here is CASRATASYEQYF. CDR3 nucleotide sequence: TGTGCCAGCAGGGCGACAGCCTCCTACGAGCAGTACTTC.

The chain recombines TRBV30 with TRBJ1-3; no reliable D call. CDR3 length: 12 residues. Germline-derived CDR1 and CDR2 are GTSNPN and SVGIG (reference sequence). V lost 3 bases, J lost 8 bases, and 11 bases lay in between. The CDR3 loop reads CAWSAGSDTIYF. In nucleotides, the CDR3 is TGTGCCTGGAGCGCGGGATCGGACACCATATATTTT.

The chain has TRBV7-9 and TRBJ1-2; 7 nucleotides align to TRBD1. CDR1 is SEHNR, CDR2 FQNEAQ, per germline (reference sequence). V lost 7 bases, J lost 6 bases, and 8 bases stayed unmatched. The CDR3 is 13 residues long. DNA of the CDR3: TGTGCCAGCAACGCCGGGACAGAGGATGGCTACACCTTC. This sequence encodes CASNAGTEDGYTF.

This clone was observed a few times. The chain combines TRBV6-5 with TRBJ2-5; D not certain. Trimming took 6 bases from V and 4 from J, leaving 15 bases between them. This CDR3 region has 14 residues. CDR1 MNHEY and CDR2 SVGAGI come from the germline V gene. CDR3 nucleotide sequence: TGTGCCAGCAGCCAGCTGGGCCTCGGAGAGACCCAGTACTTC. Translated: CASSQLGLGETQYF.

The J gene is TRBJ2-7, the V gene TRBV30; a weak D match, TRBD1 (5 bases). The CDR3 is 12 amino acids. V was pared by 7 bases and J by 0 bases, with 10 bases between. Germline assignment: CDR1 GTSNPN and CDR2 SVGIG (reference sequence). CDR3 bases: TGTGCCTACCCGGACAACTCCTACGAGCAGTACTTC. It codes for CAYPDNSYEQYF.